A selection of T cell receptor beta chains follows, all from one sample in a study of response to subunit inactivated influenza vaccine. TCRdb ran MiXCR on the RT-PCR reads and lists one entry per CDR3 protein. The repertoire holds around 190,000 distinct CDR3 sequences, with approximately 14% as singletons. The sample consisted of CD8+ T cells sorted from PBMCs, taken about 5 days after vaccination. These receptors originate from a middle-aged man who received an inactivated influenza vaccine. Each CDR3 is given with its conserved first and last residue.

V gene: TRBV12-3/TRBV12-4; J gene: TRBJ2-2; CDR3 protein: CASRTSAGELFF
V gene: TRBV24-1; J gene: TRBJ2-1; CDR3 protein: CATSDQGQGSNEQFF
V gene: TRBV24-1; J gene: TRBJ2-2; CDR3 protein: CATSDVGTTNTGELFF
V gene: TRBV12-3/TRBV12-4; J gene: TRBJ2-1; CDR3 protein: CASRELAGGPHEQFF
V gene: TRBV12-3/TRBV12-4; J gene: TRBJ2-7; CDR3 protein: CASSPSGQHYEQYF
V gene: TRBV21-1; J gene: TRBJ1-2; CDR3 protein: CASSKPGQVLPDTF
V gene: TRBV4-1; J gene: TRBJ2-7; CDR3 protein: CASSTGGGSYEQYF
V gene: TRBV9; J gene: TRBJ2-5; CDR3 protein: CASSVGSGWETQYF
V gene: TRBV29-1; J gene: TRBJ2-1; CDR3 protein: CSVENRGSYNEQFF
V gene: TRBV28; J gene: TRBJ2-7; CDR3 protein: CASSLLADTYEQYF
V gene: TRBV12-3/TRBV12-4; J gene: TRBJ2-3; CDR3 protein: CASSLSPAVTDTQYF
V gene: TRBV25-1; J gene: TRBJ2-3; CDR3 protein: CASSGGGQGWWADTQYF
V gene: TRBV15; J gene: TRBJ2-7; CDR3 protein: CATSTPGQGMGSYEQYF
V gene: TRBV29-1; J gene: TRBJ2-2; CDR3 protein: CSVPGTGSTGELFF
V gene: TRBV7-6; J gene: TRBJ2-5; CDR3 protein: CASSPWTGSGEETQYF
V gene: TRBV9; J gene: TRBJ2-6; CDR3 protein: CASSFPDRGGSGANVLTF
V gene: TRBV5-1; J gene: TRBJ1-1; CDR3 protein: CASSLARGGDTEAFF
V gene: TRBV6-1; J gene: TRBJ2-3; CDR3 protein: CASSQGLAGSTDTQYF
V gene: TRBV14; J gene: TRBJ2-5; CDR3 protein: CASSQPRLAGGETQYF
V gene: TRBV12-3/TRBV12-4; J gene: TRBJ2-7; CDR3 protein: CASSFGQGSEQYF
V gene: TRBV19; J gene: TRBJ2-1; CDR3 protein: CASSLWGARDNEQFF
V gene: TRBV12-3/TRBV12-4; J gene: TRBJ2-1; CDR3 protein: CASTPGGEQFF
V gene: TRBV20-1; J gene: TRBJ1-1; CDR3 protein: CSAPYYTEAFF
V gene: TRBV20-1; J gene: TRBJ1-2; CDR3 protein: CSAHNAPSTGPDFYGYTF
V gene: TRBV4-1; J gene: TRBJ1-1; CDR3 protein: CASSRGDRPNTEAFF
V gene: TRBV7-6; J gene: TRBJ2-3; CDR3 protein: CASSLEGSGTSTDTQYF
V gene: TRBV6-2/TRBV6-3; J gene: TRBJ2-7; CDR3 protein: CASTSSDRDEQYF
V gene: TRBV5-6; J gene: TRBJ2-5; CDR3 protein: CASSPGLRGLLETQYF
V gene: TRBV7-9; J gene: TRBJ1-1; CDR3 protein: CASSLALEGTEAFF
V gene: TRBV9; J gene: TRBJ2-7; CDR3 protein: CASSADGRLSEQYF
V gene: TRBV7-9; J gene: TRBJ2-2; CDR3 protein: CASSLPPGGELFF
V gene: TRBV11-2; J gene: TRBJ2-3; CDR3 protein: CASSSGLTDTQYF
V gene: TRBV10-3; J gene: TRBJ1-5; CDR3 protein: CAIWAGEVNQPQHF
V gene: TRBV6-2/TRBV6-3; J gene: TRBJ1-2; CDR3 protein: CASSRWDPSGYTF
V gene: TRBV20-1; J gene: TRBJ2-7; CDR3 protein: CSARDGGGEGLYEQYF
V gene: TRBV5-1; J gene: TRBJ2-1; CDR3 protein: CASSLNHGQGKVF
V gene: TRBV7-8; J gene: TRBJ2-3; CDR3 protein: CASSLERAGTDTQYF
V gene: TRBV27; J gene: TRBJ2-3; CDR3 protein: CASSFWAPEDYTDTQYF
V gene: TRBV4-1; J gene: TRBJ1-5; CDR3 protein: CASSQGGYSNQPQHF